The 10 T cell receptor beta chains given below trace back to one sample, sequenced in a study of cytomegalovirus exposure and HLA in healthy donors (TCRdb year 2017). Receptors were amplified or captured by the immunoSEQ multiplex PCR assay. A mixture of 60 forward primers for TCR Vbeta segments and 13 reverse primers for TCR Jbeta segments was used in the multiplex PCR. TCRdb retrieved this table from immuneACCESS and kept in-frame rearrangements only. Not all clones are present; in checked studies, unresolved V genes account for under half, and no reason is known for the remainder. The table of this sample itemizes fewer than 50,000 clones. More than 8% of the sample is taken by the ten largest. Input material: PBMCs. These receptors were taken from a male donor in good health and CMV-seronegative.

V and J are TRBV7-2 and TRBJ2-2; D possibly corresponds to TRBD1 (5 bases). The germline V gene has CDR1 SGHTA and CDR2 FQGNSA. The CDR3 length is 13 residues. Trimming pared 1 base from V and 8 bases from J, leaving 8 bases between. CDR3 bases: TGTGCCAGCAGCTTAGTCGACAGTGGGGAGCTGTTTTTT. This codes for CASSLVDSGELFF. Using reference TRBV7-2 and TRBJ2-2 for the parts outside the CDR3, the full variable domain is GAGVSQSPSNKVTEKGKDVELRCDPISGHTALYWYRQSLGQGLEFLIYFQGNSAPDKSGLPSDRFSAERTGGSVSTLTIQRTQQEDSAVYLCASSLVDSGELFFGEGSRLTVL.

The chain employs TRBV2 and TRBJ1-5; 7 bases map to TRBD1. The J segment lost 1 base and the V segment lost 8 bases, leaving 8 bases of the junction unmatched. The CDR3 has 15 residues. The germline V gene encodes CDR1 SNHLY and CDR2 FYNNEI. The CDR3 sequence: CASDRDGQSNQPQHF. The CDR3 DNA is TGTGCCAGCGACAGGGACGGACAGAGCAATCAGCCCCAGCATTTT.

The CDR3 bases are TGTGCCAGCAACAAGCCCGGGGTGATGAACACTGAAGCTTTCTTT. Translated: CASNKPGVMNTEAFF. This chain uses TRBV28 with TRBJ1-1, with no clear D. Germline CDR1 and CDR2: MDHEN and SYDVKM. The ends were cut back, 7 bases at V and 0 bases at J, with 15 bases in the middle. The CDR3 sequence is 15 residues long. The entire variable domain, with the rest obtained from reference TRBV28 and TRBJ1-1, is as follows: DVKVTQSSRYLVKRTGEKVFLECVQDMDHENMFWYRQDPGLGLRLIYFSYDVKMKEKGDIPEGYSVSREKKERFSLILESASTNQTSMYLCASNKPGVMNTEAFFGQGTRLTVV.

V is TRBV29-1 and J is TRBJ1-5; D ambiguous. Looked up from germline, CDR1 is SQVTM and CDR2 is ANQGSEA. V lost 4 bases and J lost 5, with 12 bases in between. CDR3 length: 13 residues. This CDR3 reads CSVGTVRDQPQHF. The DNA for the CDR3 is TGCAGCGTTGGCACGGTACGGGATCAGCCCCAGCATTTT. The complete variable domain, with remaining parts taken from reference TRBV29-1 and TRBJ1-5, reads SAVISQKPSRDICQRGTSLTIQCQVDSQVTMMFWYRQQPGQSLTLIATANQGSEATYESGFVIDKFPISRPNLTFSTLTVSNMSPEDSSIYLCSVGTVRDQPQHFGDGTRLSIL.

The chain recombines TRBV19 with TRBJ2-6; D perhaps matches TRBD2 (5 bases). This CDR3 is 15 amino acids long. CDR1 and CDR2 (germline): LNHDA, SQIVND (reference sequence). Trimming removed 7 bases at V and 1 base at J, with 11 bases between. The CDR3 region is CASTSRGSGANVLTF. The CDR3 region has the DNA TGTGCCAGTACCTCCCGGGGTTCTGGGGCCAACGTCCTGACTTTC.

The V and J genes are TRBV7-2 and TRBJ2-1; 7 bases align to TRBD1. The V gene end was trimmed by 4 bases and the J gene end by 9 bases; junction bases not matched to a gene: 6. Germline V CDR1 and CDR2: SGHTA, FQGNSA. This CDR3 is 13 amino acids long. Here the CDR3 DNA reads TGTGCCAGCAGCTGGGACAGCCCCGGTGAGCAGTTCTTC. It yields the protein CASSWDSPGEQFF.

The J gene is TRBJ1-2, the V gene TRBV6-5; D uncertain. Germline assignment: CDR1 MNHEY and CDR2 SVGAGI. Trimming left V 4 bases short and J 5 bases short, with 14 bases between. The CDR3 length is 14 residues. DNA of the CDR3: TGTGCCAGCAGTTCCCCTTATGCCTATTATGGCTACACCTTC. Translating gives CASSSPYAYYGYTF.

V gene TRBV2 combines with J gene TRBJ1-5, with a weak D call TRBD1 (5 bases). Trimming removed 5 bases at V and 5 bases at J, with 7 bases between. The CDR3 has 12 residues. Germline assignment: CDR1 SNHLY and CDR2 FYNNEI. CDR3: CASSRGDQPQHF. The CDR3 region has the DNA TGTGCCAGCAGTCGGGGGGATCAGCCCCAGCATTTT. Full variable domain (missing parts from reference TRBV2 and TRBJ1-5): EPEVTQTPSHQVTQMGQEVILRCVPISNHLYFYWYRQILGQKVEFLVSFYNNEISEKSEIFDDQFSVERPDGSNFTLKIRSTKLEDSAMYFCASSRGDQPQHFGDGTRLSIL.

This sequence joins TRBV6-6 and TRBJ1-2; tentative D call: TRBD1 (5 bases). The germline CDR1 and CDR2 sequences are MNHNY and SVGAGI (reference sequence). Trimming cost V 6 bases and J 4 bases, with 15 bases left between them. The CDR3 has 14 amino acids. DNA for the CDR3: TGTGCCAGCAGATGGACGGGGGACCTCTATGGCTACACCTTC. This gives the protein CASRWTGDLYGYTF.

Worth noting for this clone: The sample holds other DNA sequences that translate to the same CDR3. The chain is built from TRBV4-1 and TRBJ2-7, with D possibly matching TRBD2 (6 bases). The V gene's germline CDR1 is MGHRA and CDR2 YSYEKL. The CDR3 length is 15 residues. Between the trimmed V and J ends, which lost 0 bases and 0 bases, there was a span of 9 bases. The CDR3 loop reads CASSQEPSVSYEQYF. In nucleotides, the CDR3 is TGCGCCAGCAGCCAAGAGCCTAGCGTCTCCTACGAGCAGTACTTC.